This T cell receptor (beta chain) was identified during a study of early T cells in non-severe SARS-CoV-2 infection. Looking at the study overall: The study sequenced bulk RNA from unsorted whole blood, with chains unpaired.

Findings and caveats of the study: Private and CD4 specificities were missed by VDJdb matching, which favored anti-spike CD8 responses.

This clonotype was observed many times. The target antigen is unknown. Trimming cost V 3 bases and J 4 bases; bases outside gene matches: 3. Germline CDR1 is SGHDT and CDR2 is YYEEEE. The CDR3 is made up of 14 amino acids. The TCR library protocol was used to attach unique molecular identifiers. These identifiers were attached to individual cDNA molecules. TCRdb fed the 5' RACE reads into MiXCR, producing one record per CDR3 protein. The repertoire holds around 62,000 distinct CDR3 sequences, with 4% to 5.5% as singletons. The source is an adult who was a healthcare worker with PCR-confirmed SARS-CoV-2 infection or an uninfected control (not recorded which). V and J are TRBV5-6 and TRBJ2-3, with 9 bases lining up with TRBD1. Sequencing was performed on whole blood. The CDR3 is CASSWDRAADTQYF. CDR3 bases: TGTGCCAGCAGCTGGGACAGGGCGGCAGATACGCAGTATTTT.